The sequence of this T cell receptor beta chain was determined in a study of T cell repertoires in cytomegalovirus infection. TCRdb reanalysed the reads using MiXCR and keeps one entry per CDR3 protein. The table records hundreds of thousands of distinct CDR3 sequences, 40% to 50% of them present only once. Germline CDR1 reads MNHNS; CDR2 reads SASEGT. Trimming stripped 2 bases from V and 7 bases from J, with 12 bases between. This CDR3 comprises 14 residues. A few counts support this clonotype. Its target is not known. The TCR originated in a human donor in good health (CMV status not recorded). Some clones in this sample may be carry-over from other donors' samples. Source: cultured PBMCs, taken from culture after CMV antigen stimulation. V is TRBV6-1 and J is TRBJ2-1; TRBD1 might be the D (5 bases). The CDR3 nucleotides read TGTGCCAGCAGTGAACGTGGCAGGGCTAATGAGCAGTTCTTC. Its translation is CASSERGRANEQFF.